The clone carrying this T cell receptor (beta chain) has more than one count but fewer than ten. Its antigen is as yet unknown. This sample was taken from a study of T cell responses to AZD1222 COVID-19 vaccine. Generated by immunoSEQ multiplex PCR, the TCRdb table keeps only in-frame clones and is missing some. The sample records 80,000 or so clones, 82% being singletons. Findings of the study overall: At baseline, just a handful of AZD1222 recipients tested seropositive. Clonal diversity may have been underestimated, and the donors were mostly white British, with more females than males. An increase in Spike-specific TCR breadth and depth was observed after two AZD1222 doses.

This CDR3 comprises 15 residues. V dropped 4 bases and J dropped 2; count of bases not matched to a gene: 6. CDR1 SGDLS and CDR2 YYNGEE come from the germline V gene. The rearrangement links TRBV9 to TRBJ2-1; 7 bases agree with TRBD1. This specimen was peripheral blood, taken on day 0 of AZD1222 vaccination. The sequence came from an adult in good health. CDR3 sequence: CASSPRQGTYNEQFF. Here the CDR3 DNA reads TGTGCCAGCAGCCCTCGACAGGGAACCTACAATGAGCAGTTCTTC.